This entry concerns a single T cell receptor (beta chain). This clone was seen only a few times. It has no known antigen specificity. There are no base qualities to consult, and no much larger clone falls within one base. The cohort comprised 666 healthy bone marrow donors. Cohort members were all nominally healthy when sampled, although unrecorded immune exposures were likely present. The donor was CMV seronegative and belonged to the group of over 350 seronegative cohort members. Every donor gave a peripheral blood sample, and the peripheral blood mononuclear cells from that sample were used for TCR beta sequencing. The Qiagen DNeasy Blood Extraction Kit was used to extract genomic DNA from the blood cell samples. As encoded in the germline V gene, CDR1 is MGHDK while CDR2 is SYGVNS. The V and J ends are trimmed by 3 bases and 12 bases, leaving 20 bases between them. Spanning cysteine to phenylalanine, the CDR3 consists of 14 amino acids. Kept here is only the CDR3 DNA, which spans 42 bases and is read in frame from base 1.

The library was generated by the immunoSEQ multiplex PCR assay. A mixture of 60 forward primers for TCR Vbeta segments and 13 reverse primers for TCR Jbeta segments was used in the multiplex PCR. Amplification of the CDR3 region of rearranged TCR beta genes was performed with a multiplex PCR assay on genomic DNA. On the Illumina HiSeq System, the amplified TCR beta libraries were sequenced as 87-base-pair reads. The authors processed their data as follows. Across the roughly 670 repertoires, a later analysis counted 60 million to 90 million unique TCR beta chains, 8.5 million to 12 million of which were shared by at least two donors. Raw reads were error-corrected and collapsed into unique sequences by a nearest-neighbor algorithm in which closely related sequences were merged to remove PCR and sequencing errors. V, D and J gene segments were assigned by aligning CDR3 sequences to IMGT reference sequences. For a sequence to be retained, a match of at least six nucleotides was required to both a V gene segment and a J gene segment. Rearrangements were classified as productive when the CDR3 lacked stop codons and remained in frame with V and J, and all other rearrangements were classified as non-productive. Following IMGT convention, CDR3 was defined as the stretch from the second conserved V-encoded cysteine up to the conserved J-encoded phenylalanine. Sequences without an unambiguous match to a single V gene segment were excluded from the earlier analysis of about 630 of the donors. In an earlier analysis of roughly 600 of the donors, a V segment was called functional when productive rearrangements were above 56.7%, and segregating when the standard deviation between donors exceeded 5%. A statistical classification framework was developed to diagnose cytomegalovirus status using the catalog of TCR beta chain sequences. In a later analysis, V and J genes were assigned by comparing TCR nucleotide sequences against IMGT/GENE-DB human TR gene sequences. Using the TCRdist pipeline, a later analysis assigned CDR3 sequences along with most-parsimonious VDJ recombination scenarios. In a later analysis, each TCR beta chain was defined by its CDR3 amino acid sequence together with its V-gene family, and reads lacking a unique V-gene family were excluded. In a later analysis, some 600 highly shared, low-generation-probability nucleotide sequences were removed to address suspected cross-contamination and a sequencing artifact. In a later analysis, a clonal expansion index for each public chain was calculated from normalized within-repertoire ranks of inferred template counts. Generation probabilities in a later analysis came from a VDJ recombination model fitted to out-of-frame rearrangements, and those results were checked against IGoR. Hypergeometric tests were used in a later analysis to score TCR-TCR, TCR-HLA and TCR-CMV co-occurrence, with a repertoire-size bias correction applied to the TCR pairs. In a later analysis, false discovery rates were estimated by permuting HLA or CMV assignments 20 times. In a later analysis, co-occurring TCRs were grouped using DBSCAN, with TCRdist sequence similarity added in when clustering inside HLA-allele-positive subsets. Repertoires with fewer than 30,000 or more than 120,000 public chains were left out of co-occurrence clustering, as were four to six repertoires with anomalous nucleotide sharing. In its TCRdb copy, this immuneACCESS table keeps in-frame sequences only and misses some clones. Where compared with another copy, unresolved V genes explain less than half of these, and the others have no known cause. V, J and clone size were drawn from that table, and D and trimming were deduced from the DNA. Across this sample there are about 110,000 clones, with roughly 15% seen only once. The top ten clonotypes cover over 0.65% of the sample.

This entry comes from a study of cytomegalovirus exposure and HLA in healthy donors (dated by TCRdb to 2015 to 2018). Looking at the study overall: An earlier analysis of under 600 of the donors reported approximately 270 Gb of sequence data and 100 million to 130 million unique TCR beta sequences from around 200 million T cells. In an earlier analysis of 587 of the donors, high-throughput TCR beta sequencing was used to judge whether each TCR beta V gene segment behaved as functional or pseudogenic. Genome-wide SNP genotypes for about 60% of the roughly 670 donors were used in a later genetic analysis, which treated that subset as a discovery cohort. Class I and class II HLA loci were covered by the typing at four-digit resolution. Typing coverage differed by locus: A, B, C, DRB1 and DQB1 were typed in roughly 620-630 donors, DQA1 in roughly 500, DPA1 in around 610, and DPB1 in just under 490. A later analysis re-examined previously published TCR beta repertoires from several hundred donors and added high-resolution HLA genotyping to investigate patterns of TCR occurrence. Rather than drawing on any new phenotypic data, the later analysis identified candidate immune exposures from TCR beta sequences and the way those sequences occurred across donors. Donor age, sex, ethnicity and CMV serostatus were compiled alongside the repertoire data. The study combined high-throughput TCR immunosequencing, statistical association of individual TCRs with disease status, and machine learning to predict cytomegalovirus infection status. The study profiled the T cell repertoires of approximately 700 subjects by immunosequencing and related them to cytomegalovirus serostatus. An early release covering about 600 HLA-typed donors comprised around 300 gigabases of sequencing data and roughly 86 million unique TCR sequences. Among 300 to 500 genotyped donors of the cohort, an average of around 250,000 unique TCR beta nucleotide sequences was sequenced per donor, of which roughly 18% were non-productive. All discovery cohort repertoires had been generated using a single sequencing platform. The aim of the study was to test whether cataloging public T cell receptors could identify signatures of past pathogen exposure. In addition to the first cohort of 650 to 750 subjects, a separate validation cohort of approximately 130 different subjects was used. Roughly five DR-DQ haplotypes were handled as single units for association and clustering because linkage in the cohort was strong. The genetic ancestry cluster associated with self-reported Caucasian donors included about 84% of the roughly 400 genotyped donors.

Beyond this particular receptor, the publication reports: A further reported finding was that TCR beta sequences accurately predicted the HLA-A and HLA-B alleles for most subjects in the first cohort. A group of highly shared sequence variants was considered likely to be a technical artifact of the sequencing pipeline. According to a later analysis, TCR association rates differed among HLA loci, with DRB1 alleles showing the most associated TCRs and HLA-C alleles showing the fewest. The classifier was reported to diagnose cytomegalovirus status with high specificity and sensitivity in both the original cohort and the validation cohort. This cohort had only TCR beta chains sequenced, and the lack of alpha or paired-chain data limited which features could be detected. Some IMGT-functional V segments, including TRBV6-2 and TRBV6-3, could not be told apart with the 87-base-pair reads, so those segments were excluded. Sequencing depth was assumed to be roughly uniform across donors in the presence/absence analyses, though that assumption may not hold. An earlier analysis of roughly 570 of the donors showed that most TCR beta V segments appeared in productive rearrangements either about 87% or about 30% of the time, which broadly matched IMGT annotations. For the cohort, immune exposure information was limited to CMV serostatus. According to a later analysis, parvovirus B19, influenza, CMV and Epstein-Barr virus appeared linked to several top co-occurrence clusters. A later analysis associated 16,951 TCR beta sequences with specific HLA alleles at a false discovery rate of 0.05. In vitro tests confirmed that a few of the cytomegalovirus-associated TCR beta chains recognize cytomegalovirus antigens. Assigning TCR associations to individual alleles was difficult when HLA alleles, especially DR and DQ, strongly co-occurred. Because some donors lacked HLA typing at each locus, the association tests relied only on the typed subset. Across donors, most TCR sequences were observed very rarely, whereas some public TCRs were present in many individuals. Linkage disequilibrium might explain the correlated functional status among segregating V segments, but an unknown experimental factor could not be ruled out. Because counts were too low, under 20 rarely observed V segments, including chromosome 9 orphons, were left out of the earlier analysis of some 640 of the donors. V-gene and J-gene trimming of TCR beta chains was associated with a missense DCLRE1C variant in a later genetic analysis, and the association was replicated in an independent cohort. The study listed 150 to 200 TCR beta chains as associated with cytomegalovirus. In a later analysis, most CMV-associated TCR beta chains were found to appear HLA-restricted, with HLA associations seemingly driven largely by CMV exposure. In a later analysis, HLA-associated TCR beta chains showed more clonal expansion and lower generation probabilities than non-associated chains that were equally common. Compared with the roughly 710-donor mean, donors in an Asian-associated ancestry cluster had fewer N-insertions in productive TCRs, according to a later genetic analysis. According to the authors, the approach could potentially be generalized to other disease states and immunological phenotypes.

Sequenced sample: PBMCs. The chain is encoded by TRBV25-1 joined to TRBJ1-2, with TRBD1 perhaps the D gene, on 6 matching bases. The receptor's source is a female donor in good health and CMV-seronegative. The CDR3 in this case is CASSDGTLLWPHTF. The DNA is TGTGCCAGCAGTGACGGGACACTACTATGGCCCCACACCTTC.